This T cell receptor (beta chain) was identified in a study of cytomegalovirus exposure and HLA in healthy donors. CDR3 length equals 13 residues. The V and J ends lost 4 bases and 9 bases, in that order; junction bases with no gene match: 5. Germline CDR1 and CDR2: SGHNT and YENEEA. The PCR ran on 60 Vbeta and 13 Jbeta primers. Libraries were prepared by immunoSEQ multiplex PCR; TCRdb keeps only in-frame clonotypes and omits some of them. Counted here are 120,000 or so clones, about 11% occurring once; the ten biggest clones make up roughly 4.2%. The receptor was derived from a woman in her late teens or twenties in good health and CMV-seropositive. The chain recombines TRBV11-3 with TRBJ2-7, with 11 bases lining up with TRBD2. Sequencing input: PBMCs. The DNA for the CDR3 is TGTGCCAGCAGCTCGCTAGCGGGAGGCTGGCAGTACTTC. Its protein product is CASSSLAGGWQYF.